This entry describes one TCR beta chain. What it binds is unknown. It was focal radiation plus CTLA-4 blockade with ipilimumab that patients with chemo-refractory metastatic non-small-cell lung cancer received. This record belongs to a study of radiotherapy plus CTLA-4 blockade in lung cancer. The study's findings and limits: The study found tumor-derived TCR clones expanded in blood after radiotherapy plus ipilimumab.

The trim removed 0 bases at V and 5 bases at J, leaving 0 bases unmatched. Germline V gives CDR1 MNHNY, CDR2 SVGAGI (reference sequence). The CDR3 is made up of 15 amino acids. Profiled with immunoSEQ multiplex PCR; TCRdb holds only in-frame clones, not every one. The table shows tens of thousands of clones, with 60% to 80% occurring only once. This TCR derives from a human donor with non-small cell lung cancer who had stable disease on radiotherapy plus ipilimumab. Sequenced here: peripheral blood, sampled from a patient treated with radiotherapy plus ipilimumab. The J gene is TRBJ2-4, the V gene TRBV6-6; 11 positions match TRBD2. CDR3 protein: CASSYSGLAENIQYF. For the CDR3, the DNA is TGTGCCAGCAGTTACTCGGGACTAGCGGAAAACATTCAGTACTTC.